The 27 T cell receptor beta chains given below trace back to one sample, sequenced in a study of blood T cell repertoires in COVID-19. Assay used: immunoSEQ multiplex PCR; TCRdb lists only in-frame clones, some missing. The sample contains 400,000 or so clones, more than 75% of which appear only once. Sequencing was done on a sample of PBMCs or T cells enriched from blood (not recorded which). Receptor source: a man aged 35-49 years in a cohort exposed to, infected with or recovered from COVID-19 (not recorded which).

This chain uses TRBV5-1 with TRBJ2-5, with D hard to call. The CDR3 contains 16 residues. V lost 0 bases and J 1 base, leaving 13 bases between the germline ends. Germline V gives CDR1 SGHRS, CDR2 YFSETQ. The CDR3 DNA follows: TGCGCCAGCAGCTTGGATTCCTCAGGTCCCCAAGAGACCCAGTACTTC. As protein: CASSLDSSGPQETQYF.

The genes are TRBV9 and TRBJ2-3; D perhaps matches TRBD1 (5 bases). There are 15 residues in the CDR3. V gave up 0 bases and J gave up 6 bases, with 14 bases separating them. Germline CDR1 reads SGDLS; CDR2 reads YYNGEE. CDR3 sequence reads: CASSVDSGPRDTQYF. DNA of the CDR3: TGTGCCAGCAGCGTAGATTCAGGGCCGAGGGATACGCAGTATTTT.

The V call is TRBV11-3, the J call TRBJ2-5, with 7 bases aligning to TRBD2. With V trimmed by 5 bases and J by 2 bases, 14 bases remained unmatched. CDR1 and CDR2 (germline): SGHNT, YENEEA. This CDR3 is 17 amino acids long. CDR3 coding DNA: TGTGCCAGCAGCCCCGGGGGAGCGGGAAGGGGACAAGAGACCCAGTACTTC. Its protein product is CASSPGGAGRGQETQYF.

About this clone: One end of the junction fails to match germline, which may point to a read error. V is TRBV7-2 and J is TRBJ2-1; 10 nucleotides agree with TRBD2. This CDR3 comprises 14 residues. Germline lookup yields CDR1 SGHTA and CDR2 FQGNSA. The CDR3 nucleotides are TGTGCCAGCAGCCTAGCCCGGACTAGCGGTGAGCAGTTCTTC. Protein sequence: CASSLARTSGEQFF.

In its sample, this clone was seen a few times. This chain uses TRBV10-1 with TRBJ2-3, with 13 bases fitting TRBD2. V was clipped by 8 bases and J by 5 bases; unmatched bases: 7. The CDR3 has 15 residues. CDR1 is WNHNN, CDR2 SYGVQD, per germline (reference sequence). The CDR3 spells CASGGLAGVQDTQYF. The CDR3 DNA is TGCGCCAGCGGAGGACTAGCGGGAGTTCAAGATACGCAGTATTTT.

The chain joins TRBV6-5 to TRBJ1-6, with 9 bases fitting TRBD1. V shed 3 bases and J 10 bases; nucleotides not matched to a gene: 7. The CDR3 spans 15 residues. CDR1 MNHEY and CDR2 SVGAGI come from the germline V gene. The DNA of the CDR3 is TGTGCCAGCAGTTATCTAGGGACAGGGCAATCACCCCTCCACTTT. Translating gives CASSYLGTGQSPLHF.

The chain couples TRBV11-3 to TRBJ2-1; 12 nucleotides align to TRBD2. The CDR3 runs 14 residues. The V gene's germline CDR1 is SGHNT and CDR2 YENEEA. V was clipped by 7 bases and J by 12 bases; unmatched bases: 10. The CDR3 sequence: CASNKGLAGEPQFF. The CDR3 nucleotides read TGTGCCAGCAACAAGGGACTAGCGGGTGAGCCGCAGTTCTTC.

Written as DNA, the CDR3 is TGTGCCAGCAGCCTAAGACAGCGGGAGGGTCCCGAGCAGTACTTC. It translates to CASSLRQREGPEQYF. This chain links TRBV11-2 with TRBJ2-7; 10 bases agree with TRBD2. Per germline, CDR1 SGHAT and CDR2 FQNNGV. The junction had 10 bases not matched to a gene; V was cut back by 5 bases and J by 6 bases. This CDR3 spans 15 amino acids.

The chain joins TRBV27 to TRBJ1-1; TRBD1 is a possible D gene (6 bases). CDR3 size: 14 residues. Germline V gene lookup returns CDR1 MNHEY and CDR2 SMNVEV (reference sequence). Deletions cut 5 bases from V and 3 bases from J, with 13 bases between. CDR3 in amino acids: CASSAYDRHTEAFF. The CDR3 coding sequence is TGTGCCAGCAGTGCCTATGACAGGCACACTGAAGCTTTCTTT.

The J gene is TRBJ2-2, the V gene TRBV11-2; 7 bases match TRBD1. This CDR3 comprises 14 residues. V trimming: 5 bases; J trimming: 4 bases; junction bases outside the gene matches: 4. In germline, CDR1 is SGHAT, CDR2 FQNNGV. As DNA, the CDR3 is TGTGCCAGCAGCCTGACAGGGAGCACCGGGGAGCTGTTTTTT. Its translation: CASSLTGSTGELFF.

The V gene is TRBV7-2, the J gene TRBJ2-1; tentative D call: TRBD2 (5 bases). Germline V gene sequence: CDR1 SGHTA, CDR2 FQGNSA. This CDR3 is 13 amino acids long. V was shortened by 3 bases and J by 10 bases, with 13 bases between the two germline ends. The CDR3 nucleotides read TGTGCCAGCAGCTTGGGAGTCCCGGGCGAGCAGTTCTTC. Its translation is CASSLGVPGEQFF.

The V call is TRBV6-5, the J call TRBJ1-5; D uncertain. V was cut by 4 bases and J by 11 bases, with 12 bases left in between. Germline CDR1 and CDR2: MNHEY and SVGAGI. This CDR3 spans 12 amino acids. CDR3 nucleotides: TGTGCCAGCAGTTCCTTAAGCGGGGCCCAGCATTTT. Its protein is CASSSLSGAQHF.

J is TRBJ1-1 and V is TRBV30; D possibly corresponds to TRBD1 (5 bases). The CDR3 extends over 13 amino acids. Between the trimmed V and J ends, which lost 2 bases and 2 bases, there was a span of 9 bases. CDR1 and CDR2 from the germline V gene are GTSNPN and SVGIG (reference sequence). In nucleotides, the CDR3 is TGTGCCTGGAGTCCAGGGCCTAACACTGAAGCTTTCTTT. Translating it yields CAWSPGPNTEAFF.

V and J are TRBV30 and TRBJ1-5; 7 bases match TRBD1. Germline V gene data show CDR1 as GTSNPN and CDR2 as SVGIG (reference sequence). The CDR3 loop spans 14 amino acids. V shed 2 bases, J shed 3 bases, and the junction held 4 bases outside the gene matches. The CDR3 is CAWSMDRPNQPQHF. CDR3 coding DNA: TGTGCCTGGAGTATGGACAGGCCCAATCAGCCCCAGCATTTT. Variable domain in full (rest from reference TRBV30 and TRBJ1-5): SQTIHQWPATLVQPVGSPLSLECTVEGTSNPNLYWYRQAAGRGLQLLFYSVGIGQISSEVPQNLSASRPQDRQFILSSKKLLLSDSGFYLCAWSMDRPNQPQHFGDGTRLSIL.

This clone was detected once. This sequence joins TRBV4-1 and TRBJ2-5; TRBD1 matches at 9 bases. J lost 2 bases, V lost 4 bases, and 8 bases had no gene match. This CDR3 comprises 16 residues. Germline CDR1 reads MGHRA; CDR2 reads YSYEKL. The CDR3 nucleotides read TGCGCCAGCAGCCCCCTGGACAGGGGTGGGCAAGAGACCCAGTACTTC. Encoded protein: CASSPLDRGGQETQYF.

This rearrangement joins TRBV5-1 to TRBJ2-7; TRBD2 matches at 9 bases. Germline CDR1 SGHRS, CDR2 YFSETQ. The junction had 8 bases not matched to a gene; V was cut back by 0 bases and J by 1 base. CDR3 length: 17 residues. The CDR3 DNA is TGCGCCAGCAGCTTGGCCCCGGCTAGCGGGGCTTCCTACGAGCAGTACTTC. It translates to CASSLAPASGASYEQYF. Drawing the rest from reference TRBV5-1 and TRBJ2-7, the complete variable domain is KAGVTQTPRYLIKTRGQQVTLSCSPISGHRSVSWYQQTPGQGLQFLFEYFSETQRNKGNFPGRFSGRQFSNSRSEMNVSTLELGDSALYLCASSLAPASGASYEQYFGPGTRLTVT.

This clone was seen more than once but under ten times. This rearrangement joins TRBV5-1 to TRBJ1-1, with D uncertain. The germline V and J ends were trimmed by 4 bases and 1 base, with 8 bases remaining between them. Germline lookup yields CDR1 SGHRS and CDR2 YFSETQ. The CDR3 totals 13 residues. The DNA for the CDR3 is TGCGCCAGCAGCCAAATCAGGAACACTGAAGCTTTCTTT. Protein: CASSQIRNTEAFF. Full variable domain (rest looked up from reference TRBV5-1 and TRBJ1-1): KAGVTQTPRYLIKTRGQQVTLSCSPISGHRSVSWYQQTPGQGLQFLFEYFSETQRNKGNFPGRFSGRQFSNSRSEMNVSTLELGDSALYLCASSQIRNTEAFFGQGTRLTVV.

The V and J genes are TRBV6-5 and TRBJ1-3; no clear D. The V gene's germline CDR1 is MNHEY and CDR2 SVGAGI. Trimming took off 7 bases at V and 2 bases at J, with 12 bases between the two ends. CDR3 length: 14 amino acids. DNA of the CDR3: TGTGCCAGCACCCTGCAGGTCCCTGGAAACACCATATATTTT. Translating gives CASTLQVPGNTIYF.

CDR3 sequence (DNA): TGTGCCAGCAGTTTACGACAGGGGGGAACCAATCAGCCCCAGCATTTT. Translating gives CASSLRQGGTNQPQHF. This chain uses TRBV27 with TRBJ1-5; 9 bases fit TRBD1. Germline trimming cut 2 bases from V and 3 bases from J; bases unmatched to any gene: 5. The CDR3 is made up of 16 amino acids. Germline CDR1 and CDR2: MNHEY and SMNVEV (reference sequence).

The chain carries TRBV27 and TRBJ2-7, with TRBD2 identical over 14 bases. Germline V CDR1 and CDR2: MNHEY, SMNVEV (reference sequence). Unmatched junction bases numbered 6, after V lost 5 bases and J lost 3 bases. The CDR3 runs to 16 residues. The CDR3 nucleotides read TGTGCCAGCAGTCCCTCGGGACTAGCGGGAGTCTACGAGCAGTACTTC. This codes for CASSPSGLAGVYEQYF.

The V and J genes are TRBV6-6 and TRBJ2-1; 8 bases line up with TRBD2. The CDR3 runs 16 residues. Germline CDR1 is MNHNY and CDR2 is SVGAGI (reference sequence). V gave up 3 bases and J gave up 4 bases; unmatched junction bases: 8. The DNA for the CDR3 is TGTGCCAGCAGTTATGGCGGCCTAGCGGGTTACAATGAGCAGTTCTTC. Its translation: CASSYGGLAGYNEQFF.

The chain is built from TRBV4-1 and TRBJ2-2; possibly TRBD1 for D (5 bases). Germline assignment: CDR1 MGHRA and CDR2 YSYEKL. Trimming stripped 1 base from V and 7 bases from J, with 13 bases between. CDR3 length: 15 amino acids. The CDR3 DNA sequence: TGCGCCAGCAGCCAAGGGCAGGGCGACGGCGGGGAGCTGTTTTTT. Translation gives CASSQGQGDGGELFF.

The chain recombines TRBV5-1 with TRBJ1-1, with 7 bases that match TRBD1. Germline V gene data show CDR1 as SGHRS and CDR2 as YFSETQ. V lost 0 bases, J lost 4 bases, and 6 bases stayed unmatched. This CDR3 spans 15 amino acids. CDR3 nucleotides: TGCGCCAGCAGCTTGGCTACCGGGACAGTCACTGAAGCTTTCTTT. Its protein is CASSLATGTVTEAFF.

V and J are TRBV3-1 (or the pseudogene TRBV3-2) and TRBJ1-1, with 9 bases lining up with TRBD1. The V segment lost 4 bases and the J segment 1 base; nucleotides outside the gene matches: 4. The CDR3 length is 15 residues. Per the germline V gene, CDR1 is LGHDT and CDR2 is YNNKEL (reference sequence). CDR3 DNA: TGTGCCAGCAGCCGAAGGACAGGGGAGAACACTGAAGCTTTCTTT. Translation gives CASSRRTGENTEAFF.

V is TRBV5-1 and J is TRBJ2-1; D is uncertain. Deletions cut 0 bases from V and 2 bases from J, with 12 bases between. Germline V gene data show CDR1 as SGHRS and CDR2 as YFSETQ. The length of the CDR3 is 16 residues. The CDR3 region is CASSLGLLPTYNEQFF. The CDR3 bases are TGCGCCAGCAGCTTGGGGCTTCTCCCCACCTACAATGAGCAGTTCTTC.

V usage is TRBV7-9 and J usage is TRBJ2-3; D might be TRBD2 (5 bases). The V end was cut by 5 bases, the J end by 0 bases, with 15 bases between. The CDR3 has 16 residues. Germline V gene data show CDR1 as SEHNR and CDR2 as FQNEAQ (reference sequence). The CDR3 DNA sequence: TGTGCCAGCAGCCCGATCAGCGGCGGAAGCACAGATACGCAGTATTTT. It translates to CASSPISGGSTDTQYF.

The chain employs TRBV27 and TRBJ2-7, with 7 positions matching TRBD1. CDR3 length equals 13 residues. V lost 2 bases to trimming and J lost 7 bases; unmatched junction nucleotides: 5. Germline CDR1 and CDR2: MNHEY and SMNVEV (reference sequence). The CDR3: CASSLIAGGEQYF. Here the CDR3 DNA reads TGTGCCAGCAGTTTAATAGCAGGGGGTGAGCAGTACTTC.